This TCR beta chain was observed in a study of cytomegalovirus exposure and HLA in healthy donors. Study background: The approximately 120 validation repertoires and the approximately 630 first-cohort repertoires shared a platform, a later analysis reported.

Points on this clone: Its antigen remains unidentified.

A roughly 120-subject validation cohort, separate from the approximately 700-subject first cohort, supplied the donors. Trimming cost V 1 base and J 5 bases; bases outside gene matches: 8. The V gene's germline CDR1 is SEHNR and CDR2 FQNEAQ (reference sequence). CDR3 length equals 17 residues. Findings and caveats of the study: Rarity held for most TCR sequences, but there were some public TCRs that occurred in many donors. Per published reports, the classifier diagnosed cytomegalovirus status with high specificity and sensitivity.

Sequenced by immunoSEQ multiplex PCR; TCRdb stores in-frame clones only, minus some. The repertoire has over 110,000 clones, 86% of them found once; the top ten carry less than 3.5%. The sequence came from a man in his late teens or twenties in good health and CMV-seronegative. This rearrangement joins TRBV7-9 to TRBJ2-4, with TRBD1 identical over 10 bases. Material: PBMCs. In nucleotides, the CDR3 is TGTGCCAGCAGCTTAGGGATCGACAGGGGGCGTCAAAACATTCAGTACTTC. Residues: CASSLGIDRGRQNIQYF. Variable domain in full (rest from reference TRBV7-9 and TRBJ2-4): DTGVSQNPRHKITKRGQNVTFRCDPISEHNRLYWYRQTLGQGPEFLTYFQNEAQLEKSRLLSDRFSAERPKGSFSTLEIQRTEQGDSAMYLCASSLGIDRGRQNIQYFGAGTRLSVL.